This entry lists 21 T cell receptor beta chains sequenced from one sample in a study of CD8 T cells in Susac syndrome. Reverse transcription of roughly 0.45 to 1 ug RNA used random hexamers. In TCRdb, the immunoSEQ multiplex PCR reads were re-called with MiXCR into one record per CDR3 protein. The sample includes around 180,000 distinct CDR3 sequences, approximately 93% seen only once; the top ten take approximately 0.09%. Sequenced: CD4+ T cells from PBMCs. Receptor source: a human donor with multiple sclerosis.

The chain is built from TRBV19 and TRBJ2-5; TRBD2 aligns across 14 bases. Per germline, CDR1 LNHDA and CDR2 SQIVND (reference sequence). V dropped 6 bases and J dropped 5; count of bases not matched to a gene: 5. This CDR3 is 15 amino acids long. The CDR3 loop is CASRRTSGRTETQYF. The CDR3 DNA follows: TGTGCCAGTAGGCGGACTAGCGGGAGGACGGAGACCCAGTACTTC. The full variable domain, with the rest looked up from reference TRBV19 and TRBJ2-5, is DGGITQSPKYLFRKEGQNVTLSCEQNLNHDAMYWYRQDPGQGLRLIYYSQIVNDFQKGDIAEGYSVSREKKESFPLTVTSAQKNPTAFYLCASRRTSGRTETQYFGPGTRLLVL.

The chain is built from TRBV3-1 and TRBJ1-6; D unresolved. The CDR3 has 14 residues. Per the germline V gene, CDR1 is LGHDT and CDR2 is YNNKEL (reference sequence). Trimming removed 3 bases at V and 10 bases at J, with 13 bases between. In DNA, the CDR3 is TGTGCCAGCAGCCAGGCGGATTGGCGATCACCCCTCCACTTT. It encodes CASSQADWRSPLHF.

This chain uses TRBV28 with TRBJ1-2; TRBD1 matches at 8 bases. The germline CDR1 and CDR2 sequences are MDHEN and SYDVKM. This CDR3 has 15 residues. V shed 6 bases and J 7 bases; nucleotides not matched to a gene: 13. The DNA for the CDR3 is TGTGCCAGCAGGGGGCCGGACAGGGCGCAGTCTGGCTACACCTTC. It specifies CASRGPDRAQSGYTF.

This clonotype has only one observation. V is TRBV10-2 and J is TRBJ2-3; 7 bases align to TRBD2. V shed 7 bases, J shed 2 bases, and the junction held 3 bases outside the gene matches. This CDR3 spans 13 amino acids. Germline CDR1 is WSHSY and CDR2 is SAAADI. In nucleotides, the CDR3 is TGCGCCAGCAACAGCGGGGACACAGATACGCAGTATTTT. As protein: CASNSGDTDTQYF.

As DNA, the CDR3 is TGTGCCAGCAGCCCACAGGGAGGGGGGAGCTACGAGCAGTACTTC. It yields the protein CASSPQGGGSYEQYF. J is TRBJ2-7 and V is TRBV12-3 or TRBV12-4, with a weak D call TRBD2 (7 bases). V dropped 6 bases and J dropped 3 bases, with 18 bases sitting between them. The CDR3 runs to 15 residues.

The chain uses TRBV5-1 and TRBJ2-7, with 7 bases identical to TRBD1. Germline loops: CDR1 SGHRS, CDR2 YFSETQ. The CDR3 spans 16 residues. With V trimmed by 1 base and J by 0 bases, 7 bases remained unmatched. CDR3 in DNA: TGCGCCAGCAGCTTGTCCCCGACAGGGAGCTCCTACGAGCAGTACTTC. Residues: CASSLSPTGSSYEQYF.

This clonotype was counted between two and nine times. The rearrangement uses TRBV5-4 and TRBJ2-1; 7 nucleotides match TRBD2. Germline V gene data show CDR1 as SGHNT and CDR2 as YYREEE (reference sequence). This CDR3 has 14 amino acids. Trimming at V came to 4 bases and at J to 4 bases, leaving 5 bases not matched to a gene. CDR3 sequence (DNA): TGTGCCAGCAGCACCGGGACTACATACAATGAGCAGTTCTTC. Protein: CASSTGTTYNEQFF.

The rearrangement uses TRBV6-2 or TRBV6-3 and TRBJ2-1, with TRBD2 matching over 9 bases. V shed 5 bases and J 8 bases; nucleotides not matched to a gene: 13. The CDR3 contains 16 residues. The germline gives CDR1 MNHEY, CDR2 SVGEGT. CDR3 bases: TGTGCCAGCAGTAAAAATAGCGGGAGTCTCTCCCATGAGCAGTTCTTC. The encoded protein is CASSKNSGSLSHEQFF.

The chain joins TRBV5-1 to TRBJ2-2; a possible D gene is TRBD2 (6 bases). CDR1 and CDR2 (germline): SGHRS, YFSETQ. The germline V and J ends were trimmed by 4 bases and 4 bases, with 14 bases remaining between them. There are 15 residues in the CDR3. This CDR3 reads CASSRGTTRTGELFF. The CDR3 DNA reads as TGCGCCAGCAGCCGGGGGACGACACGCACCGGGGAGCTGTTTTTT. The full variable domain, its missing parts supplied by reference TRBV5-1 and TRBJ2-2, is KAGVTQTPRYLIKTRGQQVTLSCSPISGHRSVSWYQQTPGQGLQFLFEYFSETQRNKGNFPGRFSGRQFSNSRSEMNVSTLELGDSALYLCASSRGTTRTGELFFGEGSRLTVL.

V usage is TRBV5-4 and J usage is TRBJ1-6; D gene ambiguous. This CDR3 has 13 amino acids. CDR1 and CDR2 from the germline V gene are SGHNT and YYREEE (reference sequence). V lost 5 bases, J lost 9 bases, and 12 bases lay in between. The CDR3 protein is CASSSLKGSPLHF. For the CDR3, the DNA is TGTGCCAGCAGTAGCCTGAAGGGTTCACCCCTCCACTTT.

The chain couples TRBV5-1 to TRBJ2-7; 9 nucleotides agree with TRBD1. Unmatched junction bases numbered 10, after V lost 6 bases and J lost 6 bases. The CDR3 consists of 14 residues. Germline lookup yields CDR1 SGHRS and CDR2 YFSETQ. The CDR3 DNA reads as TGCGCCAGCACCACCGGACAGGGGAAGGCCGAGCAGTACTTC. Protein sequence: CASTTGQGKAEQYF. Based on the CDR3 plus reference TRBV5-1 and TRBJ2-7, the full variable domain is KAGVTQTPRYLIKTRGQQVTLSCSPISGHRSVSWYQQTPGQGLQFLFEYFSETQRNKGNFPGRFSGRQFSNSRSEMNVSTLELGDSALYLCASTTGQGKAEQYFGPGTRLTVT.

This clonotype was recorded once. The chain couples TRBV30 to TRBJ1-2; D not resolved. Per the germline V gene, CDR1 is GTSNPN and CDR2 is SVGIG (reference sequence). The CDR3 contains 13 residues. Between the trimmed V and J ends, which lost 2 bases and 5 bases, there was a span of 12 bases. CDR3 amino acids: CAWSFQSGYGYTF. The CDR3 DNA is TGTGCCTGGAGTTTCCAGTCTGGGTATGGCTACACCTTC.

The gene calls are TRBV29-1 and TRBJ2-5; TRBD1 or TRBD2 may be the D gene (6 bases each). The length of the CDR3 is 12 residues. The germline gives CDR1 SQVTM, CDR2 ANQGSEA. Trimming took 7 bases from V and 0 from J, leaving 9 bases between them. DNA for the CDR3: TGCAGCGGGGGGGACAACCAAGAGACCCAGTACTTC. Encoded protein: CSGGDNQETQYF. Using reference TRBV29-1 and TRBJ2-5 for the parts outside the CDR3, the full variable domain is SAVISQKPSRDICQRGTSLTIQCQVDSQVTMMFWYRQQPGQSLTLIATANQGSEATYESGFVIDKFPISRPNLTFSTLTVSNMSPEDSSIYLCSGGDNQETQYFGPGTRLLVL.

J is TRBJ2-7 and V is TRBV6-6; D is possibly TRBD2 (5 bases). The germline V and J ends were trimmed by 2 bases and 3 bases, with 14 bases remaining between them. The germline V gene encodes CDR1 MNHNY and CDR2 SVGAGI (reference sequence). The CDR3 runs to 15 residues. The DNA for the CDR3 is TGTGCCAGCAGTTACAGCGGCGAATTAAACTACGAGCAGTACTTC. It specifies CASSYSGELNYEQYF.

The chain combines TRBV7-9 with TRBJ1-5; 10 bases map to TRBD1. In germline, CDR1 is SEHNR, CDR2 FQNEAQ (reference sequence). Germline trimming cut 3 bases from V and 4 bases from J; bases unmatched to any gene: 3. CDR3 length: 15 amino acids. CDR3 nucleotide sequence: TGTGCCAGCAGCTTGGGGACAGGGGAAAATCAGCCCCAGCATTTT. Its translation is CASSLGTGENQPQHF.

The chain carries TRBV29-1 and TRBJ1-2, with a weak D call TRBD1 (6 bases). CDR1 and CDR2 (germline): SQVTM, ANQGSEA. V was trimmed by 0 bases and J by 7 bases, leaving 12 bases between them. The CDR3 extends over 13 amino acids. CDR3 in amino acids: CSVEEGTFAGYTF. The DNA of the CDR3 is TGCAGCGTTGAAGAAGGGACATTTGCTGGCTACACCTTC.

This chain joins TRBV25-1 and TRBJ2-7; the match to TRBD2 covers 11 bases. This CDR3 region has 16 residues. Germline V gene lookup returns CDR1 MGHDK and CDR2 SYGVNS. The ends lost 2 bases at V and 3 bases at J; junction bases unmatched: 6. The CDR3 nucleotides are TGTGCCAGCAGTGAAGCGGGGACTAGCGGCCTCTACGAGCAGTACTTC. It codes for CASSEAGTSGLYEQYF.

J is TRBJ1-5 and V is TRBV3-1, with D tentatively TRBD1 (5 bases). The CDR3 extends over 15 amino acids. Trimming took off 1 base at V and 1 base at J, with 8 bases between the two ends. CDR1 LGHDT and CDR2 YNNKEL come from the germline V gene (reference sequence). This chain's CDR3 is CASSQGRQSNQPQHF. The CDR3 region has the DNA TGTGCCAGCAGCCAAGGAAGACAGAGCAATCAGCCCCAGCATTTT.

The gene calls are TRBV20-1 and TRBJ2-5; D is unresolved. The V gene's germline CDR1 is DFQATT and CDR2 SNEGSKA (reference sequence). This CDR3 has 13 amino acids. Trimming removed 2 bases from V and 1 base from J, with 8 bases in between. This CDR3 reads CSARRLPQETQYF. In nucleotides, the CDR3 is TGCAGTGCTAGACGCCTTCCCCAAGAGACCCAGTACTTC.

The CDR3 DNA sequence: TGTGCCAGCAGTTTCGAAAAGGGACTAGCGGGTTCAGATACGCAGTATTTT. Residues: CASSFEKGLAGSDTQYF. The rearrangement uses TRBV28 and TRBJ2-3; TRBD2 matches 12 bases. Losses at the gene ends were 3 bases for V and 4 bases for J; bases not matched to a gene: 8. This CDR3 has 17 residues. The germline gives CDR1 MDHEN, CDR2 SYDVKM.

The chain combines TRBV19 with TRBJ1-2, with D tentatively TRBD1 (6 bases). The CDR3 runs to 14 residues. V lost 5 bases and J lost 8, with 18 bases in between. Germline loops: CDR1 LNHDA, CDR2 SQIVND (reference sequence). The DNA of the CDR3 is TGTGCCAGTAGTGGGTCGGTCAGGGGAGCCGGCTACACCTTC. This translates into CASSGSVRGAGYTF.